A single sample is the source of the 4 T cell receptor beta chains below, sequenced in a study of early T cells in non-severe SARS-CoV-2 infection. TCRdb processed the 5' RACE reads anew with MiXCR; each CDR3 protein has one entry. The table has about 28,000 distinct CDR3 sequences, roughly 4.5% seen once. The sequencing here drew on whole blood, taken at baseline. The receptors were gathered from an adult who was a healthcare worker with PCR-confirmed SARS-CoV-2 infection or an uninfected control (not recorded which).

This clonotype was detected ten times or more. The chain combines TRBV3-1 with TRBJ2-6; TRBD1 agrees at 11 bases. The CDR3 runs 19 residues. The J segment lost 0 bases and the V segment lost 3 bases, leaving 7 bases of the junction unmatched. Germline V gene data show CDR1 as LGHDT and CDR2 as YNNKEL (reference sequence). The CDR3 DNA follows: TGTGCCAGCAGCCATCCGACCGGGACAGGGGGCTCTGGGGCCAACGTCCTGACTTTC. The encoded protein is CASSHPTGTGGSGANVLTF.

Ten or more counts support this clonotype. The rearrangement uses TRBV7-9 and TRBJ2-7; TRBD2 aligns across 11 bases. Germline V gene sequence: CDR1 SEHNR, CDR2 FQNEAQ (reference sequence). Trimming cost V 7 bases and J 2 bases; bases outside gene matches: 7. The CDR3 runs to 15 residues. Here the CDR3 reads CASTRTSGLTYEQYF. CDR3 sequence (DNA): TGTGCCAGCACCAGGACTAGCGGGCTCACCTACGAGCAGTACTTC.

This clonotype was seen many times. V is TRBV10-1 and J is TRBJ2-5, with 8 bases that match TRBD2. V lost 3 bases and J lost 1; bases outside the gene matches: 4. This CDR3 region has 15 residues. The V gene's germline CDR1 is WNHNN and CDR2 SYGVQD (reference sequence). This CDR3 reads CASSEGGRPQETQYF. CDR3 DNA: TGCGCCAGCAGTGAAGGCGGGAGGCCCCAAGAGACCCAGTACTTC.

The sample holds many counts of this clonotype. The V and J genes are TRBV7-2 and TRBJ1-2; no firm D call. The CDR3 runs to 13 residues. Trimming left V 5 bases short and J 1 base short, with 8 bases between. In germline, CDR1 is SGHTA, CDR2 FQGNSA. CDR3 coding DNA: TGTGCCAGCAGCCCTAGTAATAACTATGGCTACACCTTC. It translates to CASSPSNNYGYTF. The variable domain in full, with the rest retrieved from reference TRBV7-2 and TRBJ1-2, is GAGVSQSPSNKVTEKGKDVELRCDPISGHTALYWYRQSLGQGLEFLIYFQGNSAPDKSGLPSDRFSAERTGGSVSTLTIQRTQQEDSAVYLCASSPSNNYGYTFGSGTRLTVV.